The T cell receptor beta chain described here comes from a study of T-cell memory formation after mild COVID-19. Points from the study as a whole: Most CD4+ clones that shrank were in CM and EM, while CD8+ ones turned up in EMRA.

CDR3 length: 14 residues. The germline gives CDR1 MNHEY, CDR2 SVGAGI. After removal of 4 bases from V and 11 bases from J, the junction contained 13 bases not matched to a gene. This clonotype was recorded a few times. Its specificity is not known. TCRdb redid the calling of the 5' RACE reads with MiXCR, one entry per CDR3 protein. The sample has 250,000 to 300,000 distinct CDR3 sequences; around a sixth are singletons. Sample: PBMCs or a T cell subset sorted from them (not recorded which). This TCR was recovered from a man between 18 and 29 years old who had mild COVID-19 (a few samples of this study predate the infection). Cell type and time point are not known. This rearrangement joins TRBV6-5 to TRBJ1-1, with TRBD1 identical over 7 bases. CDR3 loop: CASSSGQDPRNAFF. The CDR3 nucleotides read TGTGCCAGCAGTTCCGGACAGGACCCCCGGAACGCTTTCTTT.